The 18 T cell receptor beta chains given below trace back to one sample, sequenced in a study of somatic mutations in cytotoxic T cells in rheumatoid arthritis. This table comes from immunoSEQ multiplex PCR, and its TCRdb copy is limited to in-frame clones, with some not included. The top ten clones hold approximately 14% of a sample with 9,500 to 15,000 clones, approximately 80% of them seen once. The sample comprised CD8+ T cells sorted from blood. Receptor source: a man over 45 in good health.

The J gene is TRBJ2-1, the V gene TRBV5-1; 11 nucleotides line up with TRBD2. Germline values: CDR1 SGHRS, CDR2 YFSETQ. This CDR3 spans 17 amino acids. The ends lost 4 bases at V and 5 bases at J; junction bases unmatched: 11. The CDR3, as DNA: TGCGCCAGCAGCGTCCGATCCGGGACTAGCGGCAACAATGAGCAGTTCTTC. Translated, it gives CASSVRSGTSGNNEQFF.

CDR3 residues: CASSIPPKGTEAFF. CDR3 DNA sequence: TGTGCCAGTAGTATACCTCCCAAGGGCACTGAAGCTTTCTTT. V is TRBV19 and J is TRBJ1-1; D remains unclear. CDR1 is LNHDA, CDR2 SQIVND, per germline (reference sequence). The CDR3 loop spans 14 amino acids. With 2 bases removed from V and 4 bases from J, the gap between germline ends came to 11 bases.

The V and J genes are TRBV19 and TRBJ2-1, with D possibly being TRBD2 (6 bases). Trimming took off 3 bases at V and 2 bases at J, with 11 bases between the two ends. CDR3 length equals 15 residues. Germline CDR1 and CDR2: LNHDA and SQIVND (reference sequence). The CDR3 DNA reads TGTGCCAGTAGTATGGAACGGGGGACCTACAATGAGCAGTTCTTC. This translates into CASSMERGTYNEQFF.

This clone was detected once. The germline gene is not matched at one end of the junction; a read error may be the cause. This chain uses TRBV7-7 with TRBJ1-1; no definite D call. This CDR3 is 13 amino acids long. Germline V gene data show CDR1 as SSHAT and CDR2 as FNYEAQ (reference sequence). DNA of the CDR3: TGTGCTAGCAGCCCCCTGGGATTTGCTGAAGCTTTCTTT. This gives the protein CASSPLGFAEAFF.

V usage is TRBV5-5 and J usage is TRBJ1-6, with a tentative D call TRBD1 (5 bases). The length of the CDR3 is 18 residues. V lost 1 base to trimming and J lost 0 bases, with 14 bases between them. Germline V gene sequence: CDR1 SGHKS, CDR2 YYEKEE (reference sequence). The CDR3 is CASSLRKDIYSYNSPLHF. The CDR3 DNA sequence: TGTGCCAGCAGCTTGCGGAAGGACATCTACTCCTATAATTCACCCCTCCACTTT. Full variable domain (outside the CDR3, taken from reference TRBV5-5 and TRBJ1-6): DAGVTQSPTHLIKTRGQQVTLRCSPISGHKSVSWYQQVLGQGPQFIFQYYEKEERGRGNFPDRFSARQFPNYSSELNVNALLLGDSALYLCASSLRKDIYSYNSPLHFGNGTRLTVT.

This chain joins TRBV11-2 and TRBJ2-1; 8 bases fit TRBD2. The CDR3 loop spans 15 amino acids. Germline CDR1 reads SGHAT; CDR2 reads FQNNGV. Losses at the gene ends were 2 bases for V and 0 bases for J; bases not matched to a gene: 0. The CDR3 coding sequence is TGTGCCAGCAGCTTAAGCGGGAGCTCCTACAATGAGCAGTTCTTC. Its protein product is CASSLSGSSYNEQFF.

This clone has only one observation. The chain uses TRBV6-1 and TRBJ2-1, with D maybe TRBD1 (6 bases). The CDR3 has 12 amino acids. CDR1 is MNHNS, CDR2 SASEGT, per germline. With 3 bases removed from V and 10 bases from J, the gap between germline ends came to 10 bases. CDR3 nucleotide sequence: TGTGCCAGCAGTGAGTGGACAGAAGAGCAGTTCTTC. Its protein is CASSEWTEEQFF.

V and J are TRBV4-1 and TRBJ2-1; a possible D gene is TRBD1 (6 bases). The CDR3 length is 15 residues. Trimming shortened V by 1 base and J by 5 bases, and 12 bases separated the two germline ends. CDR1 is MGHRA and CDR2 is YSYEKL in the germline V gene. CDR3 loop: CASSQAVGQHNEQFF. The CDR3 bases are TGCGCCAGCAGCCAAGCAGTAGGACAGCACAATGAGCAGTTCTTC.

This clone was counted only a few times. V and J are TRBV6-1 and TRBJ1-1; maybe TRBD1 (6 bases). Trimming shortened V by 6 bases and J by 1 base, and 9 bases separated the two germline ends. This CDR3 has 13 amino acids. Germline CDR1 MNHNS, CDR2 SASEGT. CDR3 in amino acids: CASSDRRNTEAFF. Written as DNA, the CDR3 is TGTGCCAGCAGCGACAGGAGGAACACTGAAGCTTTCTTT.

This chain links TRBV9 with TRBJ2-1; D ambiguous. The CDR3 extends over 15 amino acids. V lost 3 bases and J lost 0, with 10 bases in between. Germline assignment: CDR1 SGDLS and CDR2 YYNGEE. CDR3 region: CASSGYGFSYNEQFF. In DNA, the CDR3 is TGTGCCAGCAGCGGATACGGGTTCTCCTACAATGAGCAGTTCTTC.

There are a few counts of this clone. V and J are TRBV4-1 and TRBJ1-2; no clear D gene. Per germline, CDR1 MGHRA and CDR2 YSYEKL. The CDR3 runs 14 residues. Trimming removed 4 bases at V and 6 bases at J, with 15 bases between. The CDR3 reads CASSPYPRADGYTF. The CDR3 bases are TGCGCCAGCAGCCCGTATCCCCGGGCGGATGGCTACACCTTC.

The chain recombines TRBV6-1 with TRBJ2-6; no reliable D call. Germline V gene lookup returns CDR1 MNHNS and CDR2 SASEGT. Between the trimmed V and J ends, which lost 2 bases and 3 bases, there was a span of 8 bases. This CDR3 contains 15 residues. CDR3 bases: TGTGCCAGCAGTGAATCCCCCGGTGGGGCCAACGTCCTGACTTTC. Translation: CASSESPGGANVLTF.

This rearrangement joins TRBV19 to TRBJ2-3, with D unresolved. CDR1 is LNHDA and CDR2 is SQIVND in the germline V gene (reference sequence). Trimming took 3 bases from V and 0 from J, leaving 10 bases between them. The CDR3 length is 15 residues. CDR3 coding DNA: TGTGCCAGTAGTATCAACGGGCCTAGCACAGATACGCAGTATTTT. Translation: CASSINGPSTDTQYF.

In its sample, this clone was seen a few times. V is TRBV7-9 and J is TRBJ1-2; tentative D call: TRBD1 (5 bases). This CDR3 region has 13 residues. V gave up 5 bases and J gave up 3 bases, with 10 bases separating them. CDR1 is SEHNR and CDR2 is FQNEAQ in the germline V gene (reference sequence). The DNA of the CDR3 is TGTGCCAGCAGCCCAGGGTTTGACTATGGCTACACCTTC. Its translation is CASSPGFDYGYTF.

This sequence joins TRBV6-1 and TRBJ2-2; maybe TRBD1 (5 bases). V was clipped by 7 bases and J by 4 bases, with 10 bases between them. Per the germline V gene, CDR1 is MNHNS and CDR2 is SASEGT. The CDR3 has 13 amino acids. The DNA of the CDR3 is TGTGCCAGCAAGGTTCAGGGCACCGGGGAGCTGTTTTTT. Translating gives CASKVQGTGELFF.

The CDR3 loop reads CASYGRSTSFYGYTF. CDR3 nucleotides: TGTGCCAGCTACGGCCGGTCGACATCCTTCTATGGCTACACCTTC. V and J are TRBV4-2 and TRBJ1-2; D is ambiguous. The germline V and J ends were trimmed by 8 bases and 4 bases, with 20 bases remaining between them. The CDR3 extends over 15 amino acids. Per germline, CDR1 LGHNA and CDR2 YNFKEQ.

The rearrangement uses TRBV5-4 and TRBJ2-1; TRBD2 aligns across 9 bases. CDR3 length: 17 amino acids. Germline CDR1 SGHNT, CDR2 YYREEE (reference sequence). Trimming cost V 0 bases and J 2 bases; bases outside gene matches: 6. The CDR3 sequence: CASSLGRGGAAYNEQFF. The CDR3 region has the DNA TGTGCCAGCAGCTTGGGACGCGGGGGGGCGGCCTACAATGAGCAGTTCTTC.

The chain couples TRBV27 to TRBJ1-5, with TRBD1 identical over 10 bases. CDR3 size: 16 residues. V trimming: 5 bases; J trimming: 1 base; junction bases outside the gene matches: 5. The germline CDR1 and CDR2 sequences are MNHEY and SMNVEV (reference sequence). The CDR3 loop is CASSPLGQGSNQPQHF. The CDR3 region has the DNA TGTGCCAGCAGTCCTCTGGGACAGGGGAGCAATCAGCCCCAGCATTTT.